Sequencing of this TCR beta chain was carried out in a study of blood T cell repertoires in COVID-19. From germline, CDR1 is MDHEN and CDR2 SYDVKM. The V end was cut by 3 bases, the J end by 8 bases, with 26 bases between. The CDR3 sequence is 18 residues long. The method was immunoSEQ multiplex PCR; TCRdb's version includes in-frame clones alone and lacks a portion of them. The sample lists over 150,000 clones, 85% to 90% seen once, with 0.58% in the top ten. This clone appeared once. The TCR comes from a man aged 60 to 75 with COVID-19, enrolled during active disease. Sequencing used peripheral blood. The chain employs TRBV28 and TRBJ2-1; D possibly corresponds to TRBD1 (5 bases). In nucleotides, the CDR3 is TGTGCCAGCAGTTTGCCCGCCGGCAGGGTGATAGAAGTCGATGAGCAGTTCTTC. Translated: CASSLPAGRVIEVDEQFF.